This entry lists 22 T cell receptor beta chains sequenced from one sample in a study of Ad26.COV2.S vaccination and SARS-CoV-2 variants (dated by TCRdb to 2020 to 2023). The treatment or condition label, as the study defines it: 15 to 20 received Ad26.COV2.S at low or high dose, single or two shots; several received placebo; per-sample allocation not given. Repertoires of vaccine and placebo recipients were sequenced from samples taken on day 63 after the first injection. The method was the immunoSEQ multiplex PCR assay. The source is immuneACCESS, and TCRdb retained only in-frame sequences with V and J called. Part of the clones is not carried over; for the studies checked, unresolved V genes explain less than half of this, and the remainder is unexplained. Here the sample has roughly 460,000 clones; about nine tenths occur a single time. Approximately 1.7% of the sample is held by the ten biggest clonotypes.

The material was peripheral blood, obtained in a trial of Ad26.COV2.S vaccine versus placebo. The origin of the receptors is a person aged 18-60 years who received the Ad26.COV2.S COVID-19 vaccine or a placebo.

The chain couples TRBV11-2 to TRBJ2-1; 15 bases map to TRBD2. The CDR3 consists of 17 residues. V dropped 4 bases and J dropped 9; count of bases not matched to a gene: 10. CDR1 is SGHAT, CDR2 FQNNGV, per germline. The CDR3 bases are TGTGCCAGCAGCTCAAGCGGGACTAGCGGGAGGTCAAGTGAGCAGTTCTTC. Residues: CASSSSGTSGRSSEQFF. Looking up the rest from reference TRBV11-2 and TRBJ2-1 gives the full variable domain: EAGVAQSPRYKIIEKRQSVAFWCNPISGHATLYWYQQILGQGPKLLIQFQNNGVVDDSQLPKDRFSAERLKGVDSTLKIQPAKLEDSAVYLCASSSSGTSGRSSEQFFGPGTRLTVL.

The rearrangement links TRBV5-8 to TRBJ1-2, with D possibly TRBD1 on 5 matching bases. V gave up 0 bases and J gave up 4 bases, with 13 bases separating them. The V gene's germline CDR1 is SGHTS and CDR2 YDEGEE. The CDR3 extends over 15 amino acids. The CDR3 bases are TGTGCCAGCAGCTTGGATTCAGGGTCGGGCTATGGCTACACCTTC. Protein: CASSLDSGSGYGYTF.

The V and J genes are TRBV5-1 and TRBJ2-5, with 8 bases identical to TRBD2. The J segment lost 0 bases and the V segment lost 7 bases, leaving 14 bases of the junction unmatched. The CDR3 has 17 residues. Germline V gene sequence: CDR1 SGHRS, CDR2 YFSETQ. The CDR3 DNA reads TGCGCCAGCTCTACCGGGACTAGGGCCCTGCACCAAGAGACCCAGTACTTC. Translation: CASSTGTRALHQETQYF.

This chain uses TRBV7-3 with TRBJ2-2; D unclear. Germline V gene lookup returns CDR1 SGHTA and CDR2 FQGTGA. V gave up 5 bases and J gave up 1 base, with 5 bases separating them. This CDR3 has 13 amino acids. CDR3 loop: CASSQKNTGELFF. The CDR3 coding sequence is TGTGCCAGCAGCCAAAAGAACACCGGGGAGCTGTTTTTT.

This clone was found a few times. The chain couples TRBV15 to TRBJ1-5; D is possibly TRBD1 (5 bases). The germline CDR1 and CDR2 sequences are LNHNV and YYDKDF (reference sequence). CDR3 size: 14 residues. Between the trimmed V and J ends, which lost 0 bases and 5 bases, there was a span of 8 bases. As DNA, the CDR3 is TGTGCCACCAGCAGAGATTTGGGGGATCAGCCCCAGCATTTT. The encoded protein is CATSRDLGDQPQHF.

The genes are TRBV7-2 and TRBJ2-7; no reliable D call. The CDR3 is made up of 15 amino acids. The germline V gene has CDR1 SGHTA and CDR2 FQGNSA. Trimming left V 1 base short and J 2 bases short, with 12 bases between. The CDR3 sequence: CASSLGTARTYEQYF. In DNA form, the CDR3 reads TGTGCCAGCAGCTTAGGAACTGCCCGTACCTACGAGCAGTACTTC.

This clone was seen more than once but under ten times. The chain uses TRBV21-1 and TRBJ2-2; TRBD1, the table's D call, lacks a check against the DNA. TRBV21-1 is termed a pseudogene. This CDR3 has 16 residues. The CDR3 loop reads CASSKRGQSRTGELFF. CDR3 bases: TGTGCCAGCAGCAAAAGGGGACAGTCACGCACCGGGGAGCTGTTTTTT.

The chain uses TRBV3-1 (or the pseudogene TRBV3-2) and TRBJ2-2, with 7 positions matching TRBD1. The germline gives CDR1 LGHDT, CDR2 YNNKEL (reference sequence). Trimming at V came to 5 bases and at J to 4 bases, leaving 4 bases not matched to a gene. The CDR3 covers 14 residues. CDR3 nucleotides: TGTGCCAGCAGCAACAGGGGAATCACCGGGGAGCTGTTTTTT. This encodes CASSNRGITGELFF.

Of note for this clone: The junction departs from germline at one end; a sequencing error may be responsible. The chain is built from TRBV19 and TRBJ1-2, with a weak D call TRBD1 (6 bases). The CDR3 covers 12 residues. CDR1 is LNHDA and CDR2 is SQIVND in the germline V gene (reference sequence). This CDR3 reads CASSYLGGHHHF. CDR3 nucleotides: TGTGCCAGTAGCTACCTCGGGGGACACCACCACTTC.

A few counts support this clone. The rearrangement joins TRBV4-1 to TRBJ1-2; no reliable D call. V lost 0 bases, J lost 6 bases, and 14 bases lay in between. Per the germline V gene, CDR1 is MGHRA and CDR2 is YSYEKL. The CDR3 is made up of 15 amino acids. Here the CDR3 reads CASSQDQVRPDGYTF. CDR3 bases: TGCGCCAGCAGCCAAGATCAGGTGCGGCCCGATGGCTACACCTTC.

The V call is TRBV30, the J call TRBJ1-2; D is possibly TRBD1 (6 bases). V lost 3 bases and J 0 bases, leaving 11 bases between the germline ends. The CDR3 consists of 14 residues. Germline CDR1 GTSNPN, CDR2 SVGIG (reference sequence). The DNA for the CDR3 is TGTGCCTGGAGCGTGGGACACACTAACTATGGCTACACCTTC. It specifies CAWSVGHTNYGYTF.

The V gene is TRBV4-1, the J gene TRBJ1-6, with 9 bases lining up with TRBD1. The CDR3 spans 21 residues. Germline V gives CDR1 MGHRA, CDR2 YSYEKL. Trimming took 1 base from V and 0 from J; bases not matched to a gene: 13. The CDR3 loop reads CASSQVKLTGTGSSYNSPLHF. The CDR3 DNA reads as TGCGCCAGCAGCCAAGTAAAGTTGACCGGGACAGGGAGCTCCTATAATTCACCCCTCCACTTT.

This clone was seen once. J is TRBJ1-1 and V is TRBV7-3; 9 bases match TRBD1. With V trimmed by 3 bases and J by 1 base, 3 bases remained unmatched. The CDR3 is 15 amino acids. Per germline, CDR1 SGHTA and CDR2 FQGTGA. The CDR3 DNA reads TGTGCCAGCAGCTTTACAGGGGGCGCGAACACTGAAGCTTTCTTT. Translation: CASSFTGGANTEAFF.

V is TRBV18 and J is TRBJ2-2, with 8 bases that match TRBD2. Germline lookup yields CDR1 KGHSH and CDR2 LQKENI. The J segment lost 3 bases and the V segment lost 4 bases, leaving 4 bases of the junction unmatched. The CDR3 runs to 15 residues. The CDR3 DNA follows: TGTGCCAGCTCACTTCGGCGGGGGGACACCGGGGAGCTGTTTTTT. Translating gives CASSLRRGDTGELFF.

The rearrangement links TRBV19 to TRBJ1-5; no clear D gene. The germline V and J ends were trimmed by 4 bases and 9 bases, with 16 bases remaining between them. The CDR3 consists of 14 residues. CDR1 LNHDA and CDR2 SQIVND come from the germline V gene (reference sequence). The CDR3 is CASSTTVEVGPQHF. CDR3 in DNA: TGTGCCAGTAGTACGACGGTTGAGGTGGGGCCCCAGCATTTT.

This chain connects TRBV7-9 to TRBJ2-7; TRBD2 agrees at 7 bases. The junction had 7 bases not matched to a gene; V was cut back by 2 bases and J by 0 bases. CDR3 length: 16 amino acids. In germline, CDR1 is SEHNR, CDR2 FQNEAQ (reference sequence). CDR3 in DNA: TGTGCCAGCAGCTTATCGTTGGGCGGGAGCTCCTACGAGCAGTACTTC. Protein product: CASSLSLGGSSYEQYF.

The J gene is TRBJ2-3, the V gene TRBV27; no reliable D call. The CDR3 has 14 amino acids. Trimming removed 4 bases from V and 0 bases from J, with 8 bases in between. Germline CDR1 MNHEY, CDR2 SMNVEV (reference sequence). In DNA form, the CDR3 reads TGTGCCAGCAGTTCCCCGACAAGCACAGATACGCAGTATTTT. Its protein is CASSSPTSTDTQYF.

V usage is TRBV18 and J usage is TRBJ1-1, with 10 bases matching TRBD1. Germline CDR1 and CDR2: KGHSH and LQKENI. Trimming cost V 5 bases and J 5 bases; bases outside gene matches: 8. This CDR3 is 15 amino acids long. The CDR3 spells CASSAGQGYGTEAFF. The CDR3, as DNA: TGTGCCAGCTCAGCGGGACAGGGGTACGGTACTGAAGCTTTCTTT.

A remark on this clone: Other DNA sequences of this sample code for an identical CDR3. The chain recombines TRBV28 with TRBJ1-5; 7 nucleotides align to TRBD1. The CDR3 totals 14 residues. Per germline, CDR1 MDHEN and CDR2 SYDVKM. V lost 5 bases, J lost 3 bases, and 4 bases stayed unmatched. Here the CDR3 DNA reads TGTGCCAGCAGTCGGACAGGCAACAATCAGCCCCAGCATTTT. It is translated as CASSRTGNNQPQHF.

The genes are TRBV27 and TRBJ2-7; D gene unclear. The germline gives CDR1 MNHEY, CDR2 SMNVEV (reference sequence). This CDR3 contains 13 residues. Trimming left V 5 bases short and J 2 bases short, with 10 bases between. CDR3 sequence (DNA): TGTGCCAGCAGTCCCCAGTCCCCCTACGAGCAGTACTTC. This encodes CASSPQSPYEQYF.

The genes are TRBV15 and TRBJ2-1, with 7 bases fitting TRBD1. From germline, CDR1 is LNHNV and CDR2 YYDKDF (reference sequence). The CDR3 totals 14 residues. The junction had 5 bases not matched to a gene; V was cut back by 5 bases and J by 4 bases. This CDR3 reads CATSEGQLYNEQFF. CDR3 DNA sequence: TGTGCCACCAGCGAGGGACAGCTGTACAATGAGCAGTTCTTC.

The V and J genes are TRBV9 and TRBJ2-3; weak D call: TRBD2 (6 bases). The germline CDR1 and CDR2 sequences are SGDLS and YYNGEE. Trimming cost V 4 bases and J 2 bases, with 8 bases left between them. The CDR3 consists of 13 residues. The CDR3: CASSPGDTDTQYF. CDR3 coding DNA: TGTGCCAGCAGCCCGGGGGACACAGATACGCAGTATTTT.